This T cell receptor beta chain was found in a study of T cell responses to AZD1222 COVID-19 vaccine. Whole-study results and caveats: Donor demographics were predominantly white British with a female majority; clonal diversity may be underestimated. Variant regions that are unmutated are reportedly the target of nearly half of spike-specific TCRs. No repertoire was sampled before or during the peak T cell response, only after it.

To note about this clone: The target antigen is unknown.

Only in-frame clones appear in the TCRdb table, and some are missing; sequencing was by immunoSEQ multiplex PCR. The data show about 150,000 clones, approximately 90% seen once. The sequence derives from an adult who received the AZD1222 COVID-19 vaccine. The sample in question was peripheral blood, obtained 28 days after the second AZD1222 dose.

The CDR3 sequence: CASSGLATSGELFF. The CDR3 nucleotides are TGCGCCAGCAGTGGGTTAGCAACATCCGGGGAGCTGTTTTTT. V usage is TRBV10-1 and J usage is TRBJ2-2, with D uncertain. Germline loops: CDR1 WNHNN, CDR2 SYGVQD (reference sequence). The CDR3 is 14 residues long. V dropped 4 bases and J dropped 6 bases, with 12 bases sitting between them.